These 9 T cell receptor beta chains came from one sample sequenced in a study of blood T cells in healthy people across ages. With a J-beta primer mix and a sample-barcoded 5' primer, a second PCR ran 7 to 11 cycles. TCRdb passed the 5' RACE reads through MiXCR, listing each CDR3 protein once. The profile shows fewer than 2,000,000 distinct CDR3 sequences, almost 35% of them singletons. What was sequenced was blood. These receptors came from a woman in her thirties in good health.

The sample holds many counts of this clonotype. This chain links TRBV27 with TRBJ2-1, with D unclear. V lost 5 bases to trimming and J lost 9 bases, with 20 bases between them. Germline CDR1 MNHEY, CDR2 SMNVEV (reference sequence). The CDR3 covers 15 residues. The CDR3 bases are TGTGCCAGCAGTCCAACAGCGTCTTGGTTAGGTGAGCAGTTCTTC. It is translated as CASSPTASWLGEQFF.

Concerning this clonotype: At one end, the junction sequence differs from germline, possibly due to a read error. This chain connects TRBV14 to TRBJ2-1, with 8 bases identical to TRBD1. CDR1 SGHDN and CDR2 FVKESK come from the germline V gene. The length of the CDR3 is 15 residues. The CDR3 coding sequence is TGTGCCGGCAGCAAGGGACAGGATCCCTACAATGAGCAGTTCTTC. Translated: CAGSKGQDPYNEQFF.

About this clonotype: The junction departs from the called germline gene at one end, perhaps through a read error. V and J are TRBV6-5 and TRBJ2-2, with D perhaps matching TRBD1 or TRBD2 (7 bases each). CDR1 is MNHEY, CDR2 SVGAGI, per germline. This CDR3 comprises 16 residues. As DNA, the CDR3 is TGCGCCAGCAGTTACTCGGGGGAGGGGGCCGTCGGGGAGCTGTTTTTT. Amino acids: CASSYSGEGAVGELFF.

This clonotype was counted ten times or more. The chain couples TRBV5-1 to TRBJ2-1; 11 nucleotides match TRBD2. The CDR3 contains 16 residues. Germline CDR1 reads SGHRS; CDR2 reads YFSETQ. V lost 5 bases and J lost 2; bases outside the gene matches: 6. The CDR3 loop reads CASSLEGLAAYNEQFF. The CDR3 nucleotides read TGCGCCAGCAGTTTAGAGGGACTAGCGGCCTACAATGAGCAGTTCTTC.

This clonotype came up a few times. At one of its ends the junction is not consistent with the germline gene, which may arise from a read error. The gene calls are TRBV5-5 and TRBJ2-6, with a tentative D call TRBD1 (5 bases). This CDR3 has 15 amino acids. Germline CDR1 is SGHKS and CDR2 is YYEKEE (reference sequence). CDR3 sequence (DNA): TGTGCCAGCAGCTTGGATGGGGCTGGGGCCAGCGTCCCGACTTTC. Translation: CASSLDGAGASVPTF.

There are a few counts of this clonotype. Its ends do not fully match the called genes, so a read error is possible. The gene calls are TRBV7-8 and TRBJ1-5, with D hard to call. The CDR3 covers 13 residues. Looked up from germline, CDR1 is SGHVS and CDR2 is FQNEAQ. CDR3 amino acids: CASSLGRELAQHF. The CDR3, as DNA: TGTGCTAGCAGCTTAGGAAGGGAATTAGCCCAGCATTTT.

V gene TRBV5-1 combines with J gene TRBJ2-7; D may be TRBD1 (6 bases). The CDR3 has 15 residues. V was pared by 4 bases and J by 3 bases, with 17 bases between. The germline V gene encodes CDR1 SGHRS and CDR2 YFSETQ. The DNA for the CDR3 is TGCGCCAGCAGCCCGACGACAGGTTCAAGCTACGAGCAGTACTTC. This gives the protein CASSPTTGSSYEQYF.

CDR3: CASNGEGGPYNEQFF. The CDR3 DNA is TGTGCCAGCAATGGGGAGGGGGGCCCCTACAATGAGCAGTTCTTC. The chain has TRBV9 and TRBJ2-1; D is possibly TRBD2 (7 bases). CDR3 length: 15 residues. V shed 6 bases and J shed 2 bases, with 15 bases lying between them. Per the germline V gene, CDR1 is SGDLS and CDR2 is YYNGEE.

This clonotype has just a few counts. The chain couples TRBV13 to TRBJ1-1, with 8 bases identical to TRBD1. Germline values: CDR1 PRHDT, CDR2 FYEKMQ (reference sequence). V dropped 5 bases and J dropped 3; count of bases not matched to a gene: 5. The CDR3 loop spans 14 amino acids. As DNA, the CDR3 is TGTGCCAGCAGCCCCGAGGACAGGGACACTGAAGCTTTCTTT. This codes for CASSPEDRDTEAFF.